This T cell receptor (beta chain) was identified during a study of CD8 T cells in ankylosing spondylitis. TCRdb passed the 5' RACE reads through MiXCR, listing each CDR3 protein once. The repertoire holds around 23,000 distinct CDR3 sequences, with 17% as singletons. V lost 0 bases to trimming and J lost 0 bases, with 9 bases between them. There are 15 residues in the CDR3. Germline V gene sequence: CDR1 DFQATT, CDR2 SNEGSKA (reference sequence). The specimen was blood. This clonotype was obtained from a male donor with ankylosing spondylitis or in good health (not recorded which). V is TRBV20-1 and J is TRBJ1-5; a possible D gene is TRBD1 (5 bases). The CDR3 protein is CSAREGAYSNQPQHF. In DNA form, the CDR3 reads TGCAGTGCTAGAGAAGGGGCATATAGCAATCAGCCCCAGCATTTT.